The clone carrying this TCR beta chain came up a few times. Its target is not known. At one end the junction does not follow the germline gene, possibly because of a read error. This sample stems from a study of T-cell memory formation after mild COVID-19. Study overall: Largely, TCR clusters stayed within a single donor.

Study-level results: Some clones that responded turned up in pre-infection memory, which suggests that cross-reactive memory joined in.

With constant-segment primers, 5'RACE yielded cDNA libraries of TCR alpha and TCR beta that carried sample barcodes and UMIs. TCRdb re-called the 5' RACE reads through MiXCR, storing one row per CDR3 protein. This table has hundreds of thousands of distinct CDR3 sequences, roughly 8.2% appearing once. The receptor's source is a man between 18 and 35 years old who had mild COVID-19 (a few samples of this study predate the infection). Cell type and time point are not known. Sequenced sample: PBMCs or a T cell subset sorted from them (not recorded which).

CDR3 in amino acids: CASSLAGGMREQYF. CDR3 DNA: TGTGCCAGCAGCCTAGCGGGGGGAATGAGGGAGCAGTACTTC. The chain recombines TRBV7-2 with TRBJ2-7, with 11 bases identical to TRBD2. Germline V gene lookup returns CDR1 SGHTA and CDR2 FQGNSA. The CDR3 is made up of 14 amino acids.